Following are 11 T cell receptor beta chains from one sample sequenced in a study of cytomegalovirus exposure and HLA in healthy donors (TCRdb year 2017). Libraries were built with the immunoSEQ multiplex PCR assay. The multiplex PCR relied on a mix of 60 forward primers for TCR Vbeta segments and 13 reverse primers for TCR Jbeta segments. TCRdb retrieved this table from immuneACCESS and kept in-frame rearrangements only. Not all clones are present; in checked studies, unresolved V genes account for under half, and no reason is known for the remainder. The sample table shows approximately 160,000 clones, and approximately 71% are seen once. The ten largest clones take up just under 5% of the sample. Specimen: PBMCs. The receptors originated from a male donor in good health and CMV-seronegative.

The J gene is TRBJ2-5, the V gene TRBV5-4; 12 bases fit TRBD2. Germline V gene data show CDR1 as SGHNT and CDR2 as YYREEE (reference sequence). The CDR3 spans 15 residues. V dropped 2 bases and J dropped 3; count of bases not matched to a gene: 2. Here the CDR3 DNA reads TGTGCCAGCAGCTTTCTAGCGGGAGGGAAAGAGACCCAGTACTTC. Its protein product is CASSFLAGGKETQYF.

The chain couples TRBV4-3 to TRBJ1-5, with D perhaps TRBD1 (6 bases). This CDR3 has 15 residues. Per germline, CDR1 LGHNA and CDR2 YSLEER. The ends were cut back, 1 base at V and 2 bases at J, with 9 bases in the middle. This chain's CDR3 is CASSQGTVGNQPQHF. The DNA of the CDR3 is TGCGCCAGCAGCCAAGGGACAGTGGGCAATCAGCCCCAGCATTTT.

The rearrangement joins TRBV27 to TRBJ1-2, with 8 positions matching TRBD1. V shed 2 bases and J 8 bases; nucleotides not matched to a gene: 7. CDR1 MNHEY and CDR2 SMNVEV come from the germline V gene (reference sequence). The CDR3 runs to 14 residues. The CDR3 DNA sequence: TGTGCCAGCAGTTTACAGGGGGCACAACAAGGCTACACCTTC. It is translated as CASSLQGAQQGYTF.

The chain uses TRBV18 and TRBJ1-5; D is ambiguous. This CDR3 contains 15 residues. V was clipped by 3 bases and J by 5 bases, with 14 bases between them. Germline-derived CDR1 and CDR2 are KGHSH and LQKENI. The CDR3 coding sequence is TGTGCCAGCTCACCTACAGCAGCCGGGGATCAGCCCCAGCATTTT. Translated: CASSPTAAGDQPQHF.

The sample holds a few counts of this clone. The rearrangement joins TRBV7-6 to TRBJ2-7; the match to TRBD2 covers 9 bases. Germline V lookup: CDR1 SGHVS, CDR2 FNYEAQ. Trimming removed 3 bases from V and 2 bases from J; junction bases left unmatched: 2. CDR3 length: 14 residues. DNA of the CDR3: TGTGCCAGCAGCTTTAGCGGGGGTACCTACGAGCAGTACTTC. Its translation: CASSFSGGTYEQYF.

Only one count was recorded for this clone. This chain joins TRBV19 and TRBJ1-5; D perhaps matches TRBD1 (6 bases). CDR1 is LNHDA and CDR2 is SQIVND in the germline V gene (reference sequence). This CDR3 region has 15 residues. V dropped 3 bases and J dropped 0 bases, with 9 bases sitting between them. In DNA form, the CDR3 reads TGTGCCAGTAGTATCCCAGGGGATAGCAATCAGCCCCAGCATTTT. Translating gives CASSIPGDSNQPQHF.

The rearrangement links TRBV4-2 to TRBJ1-1, with D perhaps matching TRBD1 (5 bases). The CDR3 totals 13 residues. Germline V gene lookup returns CDR1 LGHNA and CDR2 YNFKEQ. V dropped 8 bases and J dropped 0 bases, with 10 bases sitting between them. This chain's CDR3 is CASGGTLNTEAFF. The CDR3 coding sequence is TGTGCCAGCGGCGGGACGTTGAACACTGAAGCTTTCTTT.

The chain employs TRBV6-5 and TRBJ2-7, with 8 nucleotides matching TRBD1. The CDR3 contains 14 residues. Germline CDR1 and CDR2: MNHEY and SVGAGI. V gave up 6 bases and J gave up 5 bases; unmatched junction bases: 9. The CDR3 loop reads CASRSGGKSHEQYF. The CDR3 nucleotides are TGTGCCAGCAGGTCAGGGGGCAAGTCTCACGAGCAGTACTTC.

The rearrangement joins TRBV10-3 to TRBJ2-7; the D is unclear. CDR1 ENHRY and CDR2 SYGVKD come from the germline V gene. The length of the CDR3 is 13 residues. The germline V and J ends were trimmed by 3 bases and 4 bases, with 10 bases remaining between them. CDR3 DNA: TGTGCCATCAGTGACGGAACAGCTTACGAGCAGTACTTC. As protein: CAISDGTAYEQYF.

This clone came up a few times. The chain links TRBV6-5 to TRBJ2-7; tentatively, D is TRBD1 (6 bases). The germline V gene has CDR1 MNHEY and CDR2 SVGAGI. CDR3 length: 15 residues. Trimming took 9 bases from V and 1 from J, leaving 19 bases between them. CDR3 amino acids: CARKGEGVISYEQYF. DNA for the CDR3: TGTGCCAGGAAGGGCGAGGGGGTCATATCCTACGAGCAGTACTTC.

The gene calls are TRBV7-6 and TRBJ2-1; 8 bases align to TRBD1. The CDR3 extends over 18 amino acids. Trimming took 2 bases from V and 5 from J; bases not matched to a gene: 14. CDR1 SGHVS and CDR2 FNYEAQ come from the germline V gene. CDR3 sequence reads: CASSLIGWAGGADNEQFF. The CDR3 DNA reads as TGTGCCAGCAGCTTAATCGGTTGGGCAGGGGGCGCAGACAATGAGCAGTTCTTC.